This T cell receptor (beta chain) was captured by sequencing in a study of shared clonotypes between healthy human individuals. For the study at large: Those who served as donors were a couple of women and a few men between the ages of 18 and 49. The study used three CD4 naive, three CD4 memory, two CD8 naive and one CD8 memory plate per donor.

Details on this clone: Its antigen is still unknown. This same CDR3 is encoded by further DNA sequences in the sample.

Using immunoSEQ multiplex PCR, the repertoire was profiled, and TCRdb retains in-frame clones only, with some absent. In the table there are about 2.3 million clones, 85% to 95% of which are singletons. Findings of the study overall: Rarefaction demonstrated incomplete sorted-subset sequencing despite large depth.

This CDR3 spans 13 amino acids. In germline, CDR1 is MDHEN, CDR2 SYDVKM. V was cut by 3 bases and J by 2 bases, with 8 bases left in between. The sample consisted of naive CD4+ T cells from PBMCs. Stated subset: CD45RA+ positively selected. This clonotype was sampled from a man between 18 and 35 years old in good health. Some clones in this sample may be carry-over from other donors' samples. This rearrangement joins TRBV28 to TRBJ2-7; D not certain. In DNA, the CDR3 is TGTGCCAGCAGTTTTGGAACGCCCTACGAGCAGTACTTC. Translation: CASSFGTPYEQYF.